This T cell receptor (beta chain) came from a study of CD8 T cells in Susac syndrome. While serving as controls, healthy donors were matched for age and sex. FACS was used to enrich TEMRA cells, whereas the CD8+ and CD4+ T cells were obtained by negative isolation. The RNA, roughly 0.45 to 1 ug, was put through reverse transcription using random hexamers. TCRdb re-derived calls from the immunoSEQ multiplex PCR reads in MiXCR, one entry per CDR3 protein. This table has around 80,000 distinct CDR3 sequences, roughly 94% appearing once. The TCR sequence derives from a human donor in good health. The specimen was CD8+ T cells from PBMCs.

CDR3 residues: CASGPRQVHEQYF. CDR3 bases: TGTGCCAGTGGCCCTCGACAGGTCCACGAGCAGTACTTC. The V gene is TRBV19, the J gene TRBJ2-7; D might be TRBD1 (6 bases). Trimming stripped 8 bases from V and 5 bases from J, with 16 bases between. The CDR3 runs to 13 residues. The germline V gene encodes CDR1 LNHDA and CDR2 SQIVND (reference sequence).